Only one count was recorded for the clone carrying this TCR beta chain. These data belong to a study of blood T cell repertoires in COVID-19. From germline, CDR1 is MDHEN and CDR2 SYDVKM. The ends lost 7 bases at V and 5 bases at J; junction bases unmatched: 11. The CDR3 is 15 amino acids. Generated by immunoSEQ multiplex PCR, the TCRdb table keeps only in-frame clones and is missing some. The profile shows approximately 280,000 clones, roughly 85% of them singletons. Material for sequencing was peripheral blood. The rearrangement uses TRBV28 and TRBJ2-7, with 10 bases that match TRBD1. The receptor was isolated from a man aged 45-65 years with active or convalescent COVID-19. The CDR3: CASTLSRDRGHEQYF. The CDR3 nucleotides read TGTGCCAGCACTCTAAGCCGGGACAGGGGACACGAGCAGTACTTC.